Listed here are 4 T cell receptor beta chains from one sample, sequenced in a study of CD8+ T cells in alopecia areata. The sequencing template was cDNA reverse transcribed from extracted RNA. Some clones are missing from TCRdb's copy, which holds only in-frame ones; the method was immunoSEQ multiplex PCR. The table includes about 69,000 clones, approximately 58% detected once. The specimen comprised CD8+ T cells sorted from blood, sampled at week 0. The receptors derive from a human donor with alopecia areata.

This rearrangement joins TRBV29-1 to TRBJ1-2; D gene ambiguous. Between the trimmed V and J ends, which lost 2 bases and 1 base, there was a span of 11 bases. The CDR3 is made up of 14 amino acids. Germline V gene data show CDR1 as SQVTM and CDR2 as ANQGSEA. CDR3: CSVEWADNNYGYTF. The CDR3 region has the DNA TGCAGCGTTGAATGGGCAGATAATAACTATGGCTACACCTTC.

The sample holds a few counts of this clone. The CDR3 region is CASSDSGGDEQYF. The CDR3 nucleotides read TGTGCCAGCAGCGATAGCGGGGGTGACGAGCAGTACTTC. The rearrangement links TRBV7-9 to TRBJ2-7; 9 bases agree with TRBD2. The CDR3 covers 13 residues. V lost 5 bases to trimming and J lost 5 bases; unmatched junction nucleotides: 4. Germline V gene sequence: CDR1 SEHNR, CDR2 FQNEAQ (reference sequence). Using reference TRBV7-9 and TRBJ2-7 for the parts outside the CDR3, the full variable domain is DTGVSQNPRHKITKRGQNVTFRCDPISEHNRLYWYRQTLGQGPEFLTYFQNEAQLEKSRLLSDRFSAERPKGSFSTLEIQRTEQGDSAMYLCASSDSGGDEQYFGPGTRLTVT.

The rearrangement joins TRBV2 to TRBJ2-2; no definite D call. The V gene's germline CDR1 is SNHLY and CDR2 FYNNEI. The V and J ends lost 7 bases and 5 bases respectively, with 14 bases between them. The CDR3 covers 14 residues. The CDR3, as DNA: TGTGCCAGCAACGGCGGCTTTAATACCGGGGAGCTGTTTTTT. It yields the protein CASNGGFNTGELFF.

CDR3 sequence reads: CAWGQGGTGELFF. The DNA for the CDR3 is TGTGCCTGGGGACAGGGCGGTACCGGGGAGCTGTTTTTT. The chain employs TRBV30 and TRBJ2-2; TRBD1 aligns across 8 bases. The CDR3 length is 13 residues. CDR1 GTSNPN and CDR2 SVGIG come from the germline V gene (reference sequence). After removal of 5 bases from V and 5 bases from J, the junction contained 4 bases not matched to a gene.